Presented here are 21 T cell receptor beta chains from one specimen sequenced in a study of Graves' ophthalmopathy and Graves' hyperthyroidism. Amplification of TCR beta CDR3 regions used RNA transcripts. Second-round multiplex PCR followed a first-round RT-PCR using HTBI primers. TCRdb re-called the multiplex PCR reads through MiXCR, storing one row per CDR3 protein. The profile shows over a million distinct CDR3 sequences, approximately 35% of them singletons. Material: peripheral blood or thyroid tissue (not recorded which). Every receptor here comes from an adult man with Graves' hyperthyroidism.

The V gene is TRBV27, the J gene TRBJ2-5, with 14 bases that match TRBD2. In germline, CDR1 is MNHEY, CDR2 SMNVEV (reference sequence). V trimming: 5 bases; J trimming: 0 bases; junction bases outside the gene matches: 8. This CDR3 comprises 18 residues. CDR3 amino acids: CASSGTSGSYGHQETQYF. DNA for the CDR3: TGTGCCAGCAGTGGGACTAGCGGGAGCTATGGGCACCAAGAGACCCAGTACTTC.

The table lists this clonotype with many counts. The chain employs TRBV24-1 and TRBJ2-2; 10 bases match TRBD1. The CDR3 spans 18 residues. The germline V gene encodes CDR1 KGHDR and CDR2 SFDVKD. Germline trimming cut 7 bases from V and 3 bases from J; bases unmatched to any gene: 13. The CDR3 loop is CATSEKYGTGEYTGELFF. Written as DNA, the CDR3 is TGTGCCACCAGCGAGAAGTACGGGACAGGGGAATACACCGGGGAGCTGTTTTTT.

This clonotype was detected ten times or more. DNA of the CDR3: TGTGCCAGCAGTTTAGGGGAGGGAATGGGTCAGCCCCAGCATTTT. Encoded protein: CASSLGEGMGQPQHF. The V gene is TRBV12-3 or TRBV12-4, the J gene TRBJ1-5; the D is unclear. This CDR3 comprises 15 residues. With 1 base removed from V and 6 bases from J, the gap between germline ends came to 13 bases.

The chain has TRBV7-2 and TRBJ1-6, with 8 bases identical to TRBD1. The CDR3 sequence is 13 residues long. The germline CDR1 and CDR2 sequences are SGHTA and FQGNSA. V lost 3 bases to trimming and J lost 9 bases; unmatched junction nucleotides: 1. For the CDR3, the DNA is TGTGCCAGCAGCTTCAGGGGGCGTTCACCCCTCCACTTT. It translates to CASSFRGRSPLHF.

Concerning this clonotype itself: This could be a read error, since a much larger clone is one nucleotide away. The V call is TRBV12-3 or TRBV12-4, the J call TRBJ1-4; TRBD1 matches at 8 bases. The J segment lost 7 bases and the V segment lost 6 bases, leaving 13 bases of the junction unmatched. The CDR3 loop spans 16 amino acids. The CDR3 loop reads CASRITNRGGGEKLFF. In nucleotides, the CDR3 is TGTGCCAGCAGAATTACAAACAGGGGGGGTGGTGAAAAACTGTTTTTT.

This clonotype was observed a handful of times. This chain links TRBV18 with TRBJ1-1; 7 nucleotides align to TRBD1. Losses at the gene ends were 3 bases for V and 7 bases for J; bases not matched to a gene: 5. The CDR3 covers 13 residues. CDR1 KGHSH and CDR2 LQKENI come from the germline V gene. The CDR3 loop is CASSPPGQDEAFF. CDR3 bases: TGTGCCAGCTCACCCCCCGGACAGGATGAAGCTTTCTTT. Full variable domain (rest looked up from reference TRBV18 and TRBJ1-1): NAGVMQNPRHLVRRRGQEARLRCSPMKGHSHVYWYRQLPEEGLKFMVYLQKENIIDESGMPKERFSAEFPKEGPSILRIQQVVRGDSAAYFCASSPPGQDEAFFGQGTRLTVV.

There are a few counts of this clonotype. This sequence joins TRBV4-1 and TRBJ1-3; D gene unclear. The CDR3 spans 15 residues. CDR1 is MGHRA, CDR2 YSYEKL, per germline. Trimming removed 1 base from V and 2 bases from J, with 9 bases in between. The chain's CDR3 is CASSQAPKAGNTIYF. The CDR3, as DNA: TGCGCCAGCAGCCAAGCCCCCAAGGCTGGAAACACCATATATTTT.

This clonotype was found a few times. The chain has TRBV4-3 and TRBJ2-5; D may be TRBD1 (5 bases). This CDR3 is built from 15 residues. Germline CDR1 and CDR2: LGHNA and YSLEER. The V end was cut by 1 base, the J end by 2 bases, with 11 bases between. This CDR3 reads CASSQVRTHQETQYF. The DNA of the CDR3 is TGCGCCAGCAGCCAAGTAAGGACACATCAAGAGACCCAGTACTTC.

The chain is built from TRBV5-1 and TRBJ2-2; perhaps TRBD1 as D (5 bases). This CDR3 has 17 amino acids. Germline CDR1 is SGHRS and CDR2 is YFSETQ. Trimming pared 5 bases from V and 1 base from J, leaving 18 bases between. CDR3 sequence reads: CASSRGSASENTGELFF. The CDR3 DNA is TGCGCCAGCAGTAGGGGCTCTGCTTCGGAGAACACCGGGGAGCTGTTTTTT. Looking up the rest from reference TRBV5-1 and TRBJ2-2 gives the full variable domain: KAGVTQTPRYLIKTRGQQVTLSCSPISGHRSVSWYQQTPGQGLQFLFEYFSETQRNKGNFPGRFSGRQFSNSRSEMNVSTLELGDSALYLCASSRGSASENTGELFFGEGSRLTVL.

The gene calls are TRBV7-2 and TRBJ2-7; 7 bases agree with TRBD1. Germline values: CDR1 SGHTA, CDR2 FQGNSA. Losses at the gene ends were 11 bases for V and 6 bases for J; bases not matched to a gene: 10. This CDR3 has 12 residues. CDR3 DNA: TGTGCCGTAGGGACAGCGACGGGCGAGCAGTACTTC. It specifies CAVGTATGEQYF.

This chain connects TRBV5-1 to TRBJ2-3, with 7 bases that match TRBD1. V gave up 4 bases and J gave up 2 bases; unmatched junction bases: 4. The CDR3 is 14 amino acids. CDR1 is SGHRS, CDR2 YFSETQ, per germline. The DNA of the CDR3 is TGCGCCAGCAGCCCGGGACAGACCACAGATACGCAGTATTTT. Its protein is CASSPGQTTDTQYF.

This clonotype was counted only a few times. CDR3: CASSYSTDRAYEQYF. Here the CDR3 DNA reads TGTGCCAGCAGTTACTCCACGGACAGAGCCTACGAGCAGTACTTC. The V and J genes are TRBV6-6 and TRBJ2-7; TRBD1 might be the D (6 bases). This CDR3 contains 15 residues. The germline gives CDR1 MNHNY, CDR2 SVGAGI (reference sequence). V was trimmed by 0 bases and J by 2 bases, leaving 11 bases between them.

This clonotype was found a few times. J is TRBJ1-4 and V is TRBV28; possible D gene TRBD1, 6 bases. V lost 8 bases to trimming and J lost 6 bases, with 16 bases between them. The CDR3 runs 14 residues. Per germline, CDR1 MDHEN and CDR2 SYDVKM. In nucleotides, the CDR3 is TGTGCCAGCCAGTTTCAGGGGAGGTATGAAAAACTGTTTTTT. Its translation is CASQFQGRYEKLFF.

At least ten counts were recorded for this clonotype. V and J are TRBV7-9 and TRBJ1-5; the match to TRBD1 covers 8 bases. Germline loops: CDR1 SEHNR, CDR2 FQNEAQ (reference sequence). The CDR3 runs 16 residues. V gave up 0 bases and J gave up 6 bases; unmatched junction bases: 7. This CDR3 is CASSLATGEPTQPQHF. CDR3 bases: TGTGCCAGCAGCTTAGCGACAGGGGAGCCGACTCAGCCCCAGCATTTT.

The chain joins TRBV12-3 or TRBV12-4 to TRBJ1-4, with 12 nucleotides matching TRBD1. The CDR3 runs to 17 residues. Trimming removed 5 bases from V and 6 bases from J; junction bases left unmatched: 10. Here the CDR3 reads CASSASGTGGSDEKLFF. The CDR3 DNA sequence: TGTGCCAGCAGTGCATCCGGGACAGGGGGCTCGGATGAAAAACTGTTTTTT.

This clonotype was seen at least ten times. The chain links TRBV13 to TRBJ2-5; tentatively, D is TRBD2 (5 bases). Germline V lookup: CDR1 PRHDT, CDR2 FYEKMQ (reference sequence). Trimming took 2 bases from V and 5 from J, leaving 12 bases between them. The CDR3 runs to 14 residues. The CDR3 loop is CASSLSGRAETQYF. The CDR3 region has the DNA TGTGCCAGCAGCTTAAGCGGTAGAGCGGAGACCCAGTACTTC.

This clonotype was picked up many times. The chain recombines TRBV6-5 with TRBJ1-2; D gene uncertain. The germline V gene encodes CDR1 MNHEY and CDR2 SVGAGI. There are 13 residues in the CDR3. V was trimmed by 8 bases and J by 4 bases, leaving 14 bases between them. CDR3 in amino acids: CASQDLRGYGYTF. CDR3 DNA: TGTGCCAGCCAAGACCTTCGGGGCTATGGCTACACCTTC.

Turning to this clonotype: One end of the junction fails to match germline, which may point to a read error. The genes are TRBV10-3 and TRBJ2-5; TRBD2 aligns across 14 bases. Germline V lookup: CDR1 ENHRY, CDR2 SYGVKD. The CDR3 runs 16 residues. This CDR3 is CASSQTSGRDWETQYF. CDR3 DNA sequence: TGTGCCAGCAGTCAGACTAGCGGGAGGGACTGGGAGACCCAGTACTTC.

This chain joins TRBV29-1 and TRBJ2-7; 8 nucleotides align to TRBD1. Germline values: CDR1 SQVTM, CDR2 ANQGSEA. This CDR3 spans 15 amino acids. V trimming: 3 bases; J trimming: 5 bases; junction bases outside the gene matches: 12. This CDR3 is CSVDRQGLGFNEQYF. The CDR3 DNA reads as TGCAGCGTTGATCGACAGGGGTTGGGGTTTAACGAGCAGTACTTC.

DNA for the CDR3: TGTGCCAGCAGTCACTCGGGTGCAGGACGGGTCTCCTACGAGCAGTACTTC. This translates into CASSHSGAGRVSYEQYF. This sequence joins TRBV25-1 and TRBJ2-7; D not resolved. Per germline, CDR1 MGHDK and CDR2 SYGVNS. Trimming stripped 5 bases from V and 0 bases from J, with 20 bases between. The CDR3 is 17 amino acids.

Remarks on this clonotype: This likely traces to a read error, being one base from a far larger clone. The chain links TRBV7-2 to TRBJ2-7; no clear D gene. CDR3 length: 12 amino acids. Per germline, CDR1 SGHTA and CDR2 FQGNSA. In DNA, the CDR3 is TGTGCCAGCAGCCCCCCCTCCTACGAGCTGTACTTC. Translation: CASSPPSYELYF.